The clone carrying this T cell receptor beta chain was seen a few times. Trimming removed 5 bases from V and 3 bases from J, with 24 bases in between. Germline V CDR1 and CDR2: MNHNS, SASEGT. This CDR3 has 18 residues. The second PCR ran about 6 to 11 cycles with a sample-barcoded 5' primer and J-beta primers. One entry per CDR3 protein results from TCRdb running MiXCR on the 5' RACE reads. The sample contains over 1.5 million distinct CDR3 sequences, around half of which appear only once. The sample belongs to a study of blood T cells in healthy people across ages. This sequence originates from a woman between 40 and 50 years old in good health. The J gene is TRBJ2-3, the V gene TRBV6-1; tentatively, D is TRBD2 (5 bases). Sequencing used blood. The CDR3 here is CASSKTRSTRRRTDTQYF. The DNA of the CDR3 is TGTGCCAGCAGTAAAACGCGCTCCACTAGGAGAAGGACAGATACGCAGTATTTT.